The 25 T cell receptor beta chains given below trace back to one sample, sequenced in a study of cytomegalovirus exposure and HLA in healthy donors. The PCR ran on 60 Vbeta and 13 Jbeta primers. Profiled with immunoSEQ multiplex PCR; TCRdb holds only in-frame clones, not every one. This sample contains 40,000 to 50,000 clones. Sequenced material: PBMCs. These receptors originate from a woman aged 40 to 55 in good health and CMV-seronegative.

The rearrangement uses TRBV5-4 and TRBJ1-2, with no clear D. With 4 bases removed from V and 5 bases from J, the gap between germline ends came to 12 bases. Germline V gives CDR1 SGHNT, CDR2 YYREEE (reference sequence). This CDR3 comprises 13 residues. CDR3 in DNA: TGTGCCAGCAGCCCCACCGGCGGGTATGGCTACACCTTC. Its protein is CASSPTGGYGYTF.

This chain joins TRBV4-3 and TRBJ1-5; D is unresolved. V was trimmed by 0 bases and J by 5 bases, leaving 14 bases between them. The CDR3 totals 16 residues. The germline V gene has CDR1 LGHNA and CDR2 YSLEER. The CDR3 DNA sequence: TGCGCCAGCAGCCAAGATACCGCGCTTAGATATCAGCCCCAGCATTTT. Its translation: CASSQDTALRYQPQHF.

This chain uses TRBV13 with TRBJ2-7, with D possibly matching TRBD1 (7 bases). The CDR3 spans 15 residues. Per germline, CDR1 PRHDT and CDR2 FYEKMQ (reference sequence). V lost 5 bases to trimming and J lost 2 bases, with 16 bases between them. DNA of the CDR3: TGTGCCAGCAGCCCCAGGGGGGTGATGGCCTACGAGCAGTACTTC. Translated, it gives CASSPRGVMAYEQYF.

V and J are TRBV5-1 and TRBJ1-2; TRBD1 might be the D (5 bases). Germline V lookup: CDR1 SGHRS, CDR2 YFSETQ. V lost 0 bases to trimming and J lost 5 bases, with 11 bases between them. The CDR3 loop spans 14 amino acids. The CDR3 region has the DNA TGCGCCAGCAGCTTGGGGATGGGGGGGTATGGCTACACCTTC. This gives the protein CASSLGMGGYGYTF.

DNA for the CDR3: TGTGCTAGTGGTTTGGGGAGTGAGCAGTACTTC. Amino acid sequence: CASGLGSEQYF. The chain is built from TRBV12-5 and TRBJ2-7; D is ambiguous. Trimming shortened V by 1 base and J by 7 bases, and 5 bases separated the two germline ends. The CDR3 has 11 amino acids. The germline V gene has CDR1 LGHNT and CDR2 FRNRAP.

This sequence joins TRBV7-9 and TRBJ1-1; the match to TRBD1 covers 7 bases. Germline CDR1 reads SEHNR; CDR2 reads FQNEAQ (reference sequence). V was clipped by 2 bases and J by 6 bases; unmatched bases: 6. The CDR3 sequence is 14 residues long. The CDR3 nucleotides read TGTGCCAGCAGCTTATCGACAGGGCCCTCTGAAGCTTTCTTT. It translates to CASSLSTGPSEAFF.

The rearrangement joins TRBV2 to TRBJ2-5; no reliable D call. The CDR3 spans 12 residues. From germline, CDR1 is SNHLY and CDR2 FYNNEI. The V gene lost 5 bases and the J gene lost 1 base, with 5 bases spanning the gap. CDR3 region: CASSLFQETQYF. Written as DNA, the CDR3 is TGTGCCAGCAGTCTTTTCCAAGAGACCCAGTACTTC.

On this clone: A junction end diverges from the germline sequence, so it may reflect a read error. The rearrangement links TRBV7-7 to TRBJ2-5; 7 bases align to TRBD2. Germline values: CDR1 SSHAT, CDR2 FNYEAQ (reference sequence). This CDR3 contains 14 residues. The CDR3 sequence is CASSSQGGEETQYF. The CDR3, as DNA: TGTGCTAGCAGTTCGCAGGGAGGGGAAGAGACCCAGTACTTC.

The gene calls are TRBV29-1 and TRBJ2-1; TRBD2 aligns across 11 bases. After removal of 5 bases from V and 0 bases from J, the junction contained 15 bases not matched to a gene. CDR3 size: 19 residues. Germline CDR1 SQVTM, CDR2 ANQGSEA. The CDR3, as DNA: TGCAGCGTTAGCGATTTTGGACTAGCGGGCACGAGCTCCTACAATGAGCAGTTCTTC. As protein: CSVSDFGLAGTSSYNEQFF.

The CDR3 nucleotides are TGTGCCAGCAGCCAAGGGGCAGGGGCTTCGAATTCACCCCTCCACTTT. Amino acid sequence: CASSQGAGASNSPLHF. The chain employs TRBV4-2 and TRBJ1-6; a possible D gene is TRBD1 (6 bases). The CDR3 runs 16 residues. The V and J ends lost 1 base and 7 bases respectively, with 14 bases between them. The V gene's germline CDR1 is LGHNA and CDR2 YNFKEQ.

The chain joins TRBV5-1 to TRBJ1-2, with D unclear. Germline lookup yields CDR1 SGHRS and CDR2 YFSETQ. The ends were cut back, 2 bases at V and 8 bases at J, with 16 bases in the middle. The CDR3 totals 14 residues. CDR3 loop: CASSLSPESFGYTF. CDR3 sequence (DNA): TGCGCCAGCAGCTTAAGCCCCGAGAGTTTCGGCTACACCTTC.

This chain uses TRBV29-1 with TRBJ2-2, with D tentatively TRBD2 (6 bases). The length of the CDR3 is 13 residues. V was shortened by 6 bases and J by 3 bases, with 11 bases between the two germline ends. Germline V gives CDR1 SQVTM, CDR2 ANQGSEA. For the CDR3, the DNA is TGCAGCGTGTCGGGACTTGACACCGGGGAGCTGTTTTTT. This encodes CSVSGLDTGELFF.

The chain is built from TRBV4-2 and TRBJ1-2, with D unresolved. Looked up from germline, CDR1 is LGHNA and CDR2 is YNFKEQ. The CDR3 has 15 residues. Trimming shortened V by 0 bases and J by 4 bases, and 12 bases separated the two germline ends. The CDR3 DNA sequence: TGTGCCAGCAGCCAAGATCTTGTGTCCCGCTATGGCTACACCTTC. Translating gives CASSQDLVSRYGYTF.

This sequence joins TRBV5-1 and TRBJ2-1, with 11 bases aligning to TRBD2. CDR3 length: 15 amino acids. Germline V gives CDR1 SGHRS, CDR2 YFSETQ. Unmatched junction bases numbered 8, after V lost 4 bases and J lost 8 bases. The CDR3 sequence is CASSRTSGSRYEQFF. CDR3 nucleotides: TGCGCCAGCAGCCGCACTAGCGGGAGCAGGTATGAGCAGTTCTTC.

The genes are TRBV2 and TRBJ2-6; 7 bases map to TRBD1. V lost 6 bases and J lost 0; bases outside the gene matches: 8. Per the germline V gene, CDR1 is SNHLY and CDR2 is FYNNEI. This CDR3 is 17 amino acids long. DNA for the CDR3: TGTGCCAGCAGCAGACAGGGCGCCAGCTCTGGGGCCAACGTCCTGACTTTC. Its translation: CASSRQGASSGANVLTF. Combining the CDR3 with reference TRBV2 and TRBJ2-6 gives the whole variable domain EPEVTQTPSHQVTQMGQEVILRCVPISNHLYFYWYRQILGQKVEFLVSFYNNEISEKSEIFDDQFSVERPDGSNFTLKIRSTKLEDSAMYFCASSRQGASSGANVLTFGAGSRLTVL.

Comment on this clone: Germline and junction disagree at one end, which may indicate a read error. This chain connects TRBV9 to TRBJ2-5, with 8 bases that match TRBD2. This CDR3 comprises 15 residues. CDR1 is SGDLS and CDR2 is YYNGEE in the germline V gene. CDR3 bases: TGTGCCAGCAGCTCTTTAGCGGGACCTCAAGAGAACCAGTACTTC. This translates into CASSSLAGPQENQYF. Drawing the rest from reference TRBV9 and TRBJ2-5, the complete variable domain is DSGVTQTPKHLITATGQRVTLRCSPRSGDLSVYWYQQSLDQGLQFLIQYYNGEERAKGNILERFSAQQFPDLHSELNLSSLELGDSALYFCASSSLAGPQENQYFGPGTRLLVL.

The chain joins TRBV4-2 to TRBJ1-1; TRBD1 matches 11 bases. Germline CDR1 is LGHNA and CDR2 is YNFKEQ. The CDR3 is 21 amino acids. The J segment lost 1 base and the V segment lost 0 bases, leaving 16 bases of the junction unmatched. The chain's CDR3 is CASSQDLLFGGQGGGNTEAFF. CDR3 nucleotide sequence: TGTGCCAGCAGCCAAGATTTGCTGTTCGGGGGACAGGGGGGCGGGAACACTGAAGCTTTCTTT.

The chain links TRBV9 to TRBJ1-1, with D perhaps matching TRBD1 (5 bases). Germline CDR1 is SGDLS and CDR2 is YYNGEE. V lost 4 bases and J lost 1, with 11 bases in between. This CDR3 is 14 amino acids long. The CDR3 is CASSNGGGNTEAFF. CDR3 DNA sequence: TGTGCCAGCAGCAATGGGGGGGGGAACACTGAAGCTTTCTTT.

The rearrangement joins TRBV19 to TRBJ1-2; 7 nucleotides align to TRBD1. From germline, CDR1 is LNHDA and CDR2 SQIVND (reference sequence). With 3 bases clipped from V and 4 bases from J, the junction kept 8 bases outside the gene matches. The CDR3 has 15 residues. CDR3 DNA sequence: TGTGCCAGTAGTATGGGGACAGACAGTGTCTATGGCTACACCTTC. It is translated as CASSMGTDSVYGYTF. Full variable domain (outside the CDR3, taken from reference TRBV19 and TRBJ1-2): DGGITQSPKYLFRKEGQNVTLSCEQNLNHDAMYWYRQDPGQGLRLIYYSQIVNDFQKGDIAEGYSVSREKKESFPLTVTSAQKNPTAFYLCASSMGTDSVYGYTFGSGTRLTVV.

This chain uses TRBV18 with TRBJ2-1; D perhaps matches TRBD1 (6 bases). Trimming shortened V by 10 bases and J by 7 bases, and 23 bases separated the two germline ends. Germline-derived CDR1 and CDR2 are KGHSH and LQKENI. This CDR3 has 15 amino acids. The CDR3 bases are TGTGCCACCAATAGAATAGGGGACAACAGGAATGAGCAGTTCTTC. This translates into CATNRIGDNRNEQFF.

The V and J genes are TRBV25-1 and TRBJ2-1, with TRBD1 matching 10 bases. Germline V lookup: CDR1 MGHDK, CDR2 SYGVNS. The CDR3 contains 15 residues. V trimming: 2 bases; J trimming: 9 bases; junction bases outside the gene matches: 7. CDR3 bases: TGTGCCAGCAGTGAACCCATGACAGGGGGCCGTGAGCAGTTCTTC. Its protein is CASSEPMTGGREQFF.

The gene calls are TRBV13 and TRBJ1-5; a possible D gene is TRBD1 (5 bases). V dropped 3 bases and J dropped 7 bases, with 7 bases sitting between them. Germline V gives CDR1 PRHDT, CDR2 FYEKMQ (reference sequence). This CDR3 comprises 12 residues. The CDR3 sequence: CASSLRGQPQHF. The DNA for the CDR3 is TGTGCCAGCAGCTTGCGGGGCCAGCCCCAGCATTTT.

The chain is built from TRBV29-1 and TRBJ2-2; 8 bases are shared with TRBD2. In germline, CDR1 is SQVTM, CDR2 ANQGSEA. V lost 7 bases to trimming and J lost 5 bases; unmatched junction nucleotides: 6. This CDR3 region has 13 residues. The CDR3 DNA is TGCAGCGCCGGGGGGGGAGGGACCGGGGAGCTGTTTTTT. Translation: CSAGGGGTGELFF.

The V call is TRBV28, the J call TRBJ2-3; maybe TRBD2 (6 bases). V was shortened by 4 bases and J by 5 bases, with 19 bases between the two germline ends. Per the germline V gene, CDR1 is MDHEN and CDR2 is SYDVKM. The CDR3 loop spans 16 amino acids. DNA for the CDR3: TGTGCCAGCAGTTCAGCGGGCCTCGAATCGGGAGATACGCAGTATTTT. Amino acids: CASSSAGLESGDTQYF.

The chain carries TRBV6-1 and TRBJ2-7; D is ambiguous. Between the trimmed V and J ends, which lost 1 base and 8 bases, there was a span of 12 bases. This CDR3 is built from 13 residues. In germline, CDR1 is MNHNS, CDR2 SASEGT. The CDR3 spells CASSEVSDSKQYF. DNA of the CDR3: TGTGCCAGCAGTGAAGTATCCGATAGTAAGCAGTACTTC.